Below, 23 T cell receptor beta chains from the same sample are listed, as sequenced in a study of blood T cells in healthy people across ages. For the second PCR, which ran for roughly 6 to 11 cycles, a sample-barcoded 5' primer and a J-beta primer mix were used. TCRdb called the 5' RACE reads again in MiXCR, with one record for every CDR3 protein. The table records 550,000 to 750,000 distinct CDR3 sequences, over 20% of them present only once. Sequencing input: blood. Receptor source: a man in his 70s in good health.

The CDR3 reads CASSLEGVRYEQYF. DNA of the CDR3: TGTGCCAGCAGTTTAGAGGGGGTAAGGTACGAGCAGTACTTC. V is TRBV12-3 or TRBV12-4 and J is TRBJ2-7, with D possibly being TRBD1 (6 bases). The CDR3 spans 14 residues. V was cut by 1 base and J by 4 bases, with 11 bases left in between.

This clonotype was detected a few times. In nucleotides, the CDR3 is TGCAGTGCTAGAGATCCGGCGGGATTCATCAATGAGCAGTTCTTC. It yields the protein CSARDPAGFINEQFF. V and J are TRBV20-1 and TRBJ2-1, with D perhaps TRBD2 (6 bases). Germline CDR1 and CDR2: DFQATT and SNEGSKA (reference sequence). V was shortened by 0 bases and J by 6 bases, with 15 bases between the two germline ends. CDR3 length: 15 residues.

The table lists this clonotype with a few counts. The chain links TRBV20-1 to TRBJ2-1; the D gene is possibly TRBD1 (5 bases). V gave up 3 bases and J gave up 5 bases, with 8 bases separating them. Germline-derived CDR1 and CDR2 are DFQATT and SNEGSKA (reference sequence). CDR3 length: 12 amino acids. The CDR3 protein is CSASRANNEQFF. The CDR3 DNA reads as TGCAGTGCTAGCAGGGCGAACAATGAGCAGTTCTTC.

This clonotype appeared a few times. This chain connects TRBV18 to TRBJ2-4; 9 positions match TRBD2. CDR1 and CDR2 from the germline V gene are KGHSH and LQKENI. The trim removed 0 bases at V and 3 bases at J, leaving 0 bases unmatched. The CDR3 is made up of 15 amino acids. In DNA, the CDR3 is TGTGCCAGCTCACCACCGACTAGCGGCAAAAACATTCAGTACTTC. Translated: CASSPPTSGKNIQYF.

In this sample, this clonotype turned up a few times. This rearrangement joins TRBV29-1 to TRBJ2-2; D possibly corresponds to TRBD2 (5 bases). V gave up 4 bases and J gave up 0 bases, with 6 bases separating them. Germline V CDR1 and CDR2: SQVTM, ANQGSEA. The CDR3 length is 13 residues. The CDR3 sequence is CSVVEANTGELFF. The CDR3 nucleotides are TGCAGCGTTGTGGAGGCGAACACCGGGGAGCTGTTTTTT.

This sequence joins TRBV9 and TRBJ1-6; TRBD1 is a possible D gene (5 bases). The germline V gene encodes CDR1 SGDLS and CDR2 YYNGEE. Trimming removed 4 bases from V and 8 bases from J, with 19 bases in between. The CDR3 covers 16 residues. The CDR3 region is CASSPHGTPGDSPLHF. In DNA form, the CDR3 reads TGTGCCAGCAGCCCCCACGGGACGCCCGGCGATTCACCCCTCCACTTT. Full variable domain (missing parts from reference TRBV9 and TRBJ1-6): DSGVTQTPKHLITATGQRVTLRCSPRSGDLSVYWYQQSLDQGLQFLIQYYNGEERAKGNILERFSAQQFPDLHSELNLSSLELGDSALYFCASSPHGTPGDSPLHFGNGTRLTVT.

This clonotype was detected a few times. V usage is TRBV6-5 and J usage is TRBJ2-5; 12 positions agree with TRBD1. This CDR3 region has 19 residues. The J segment lost 7 bases and the V segment lost 2 bases, leaving 17 bases of the junction unmatched. Germline V gives CDR1 MNHEY, CDR2 SVGAGI. The CDR3 spells CASSYKPGQGASWGGTQYF. For the CDR3, the DNA is TGTGCCAGCAGTTACAAACCGGGACAGGGGGCGTCCTGGGGTGGGACCCAGTACTTC.

Concerning this clonotype itself: A read error may produce the germline difference seen at one junction end. The gene calls are TRBV6-5 and TRBJ2-5; TRBD2 matches at 7 bases. Matching the DNA end better, TRBJ2-7 makes the J call doubtful. This CDR3 spans 13 amino acids. CDR1 is MNHEY and CDR2 is SVGAGI in the germline V gene. This chain's CDR3 is CTSSRDYSSEQYF. For the CDR3, the DNA is TGTACCAGCAGCCGGGACTATAGCTCCGAGCAGTACTTC.

This clonotype showed up just a few times. This chain links TRBV19 with TRBJ1-1; D gene unclear. The germline gives CDR1 LNHDA, CDR2 SQIVND (reference sequence). This CDR3 region has 13 residues. Deletions cut 4 bases from V and 1 base from J, with 7 bases between. The CDR3 protein is CASSTTRNTEAFF. Written as DNA, the CDR3 is TGTGCCAGTAGTACAACTAGGAACACTGAAGCTTTCTTT.

This clonotype turned up a few times. The chain links TRBV6-2 or TRBV6-3 to TRBJ2-2, with 10 bases lining up with TRBD1. In germline, CDR1 is MNHEY, CDR2 SVGEGT. CDR3 size: 17 residues. With 2 bases clipped from V and 2 bases from J, the junction kept 5 bases outside the gene matches. This CDR3 is CASSYPDRGPNTGELFF. CDR3 bases: TGTGCCAGCAGTTACCCAGACAGGGGGCCAAACACCGGGGAGCTGTTTTTT.

This clonotype has just a few counts. The chain employs TRBV20-1 and TRBJ2-5, with D uncertain. Gene TRBJ2-7 matches the end of the DNA better, so the J call may be wrong. From germline, CDR1 is DFQATT and CDR2 SNEGSKA (reference sequence). The length of the CDR3 is 14 residues. This CDR3 is CSGRSGWGSYEQYF. The CDR3 DNA reads as TGCAGTGGCAGATCTGGGTGGGGATCCTACGAGCAGTACTTC.

J is TRBJ2-1 and V is TRBV7-8, with D possibly TRBD1 on 5 matching bases. V lost 5 bases, J lost 0 bases, and 17 bases lay in between. The CDR3 consists of 17 residues. Germline V gene lookup returns CDR1 SGHVS and CDR2 FQNEAQ. The CDR3, as DNA: TGTGCCAGCAGCCCGCAGGAGTGGACAACCTCCTACAATGAGCAGTTCTTC. It yields the protein CASSPQEWTTSYNEQFF.

This clonotype has at least ten counts. The J gene is TRBJ1-5, the V gene TRBV27; unclear D gene. Germline lookup yields CDR1 MNHEY and CDR2 SMNVEV (reference sequence). The CDR3 spans 12 residues. V was pared by 4 bases and J by 5 bases, with 6 bases between. The CDR3 loop reads CASSSPHQPQHF. CDR3 in DNA: TGTGCCAGCAGTTCGCCTCATCAGCCCCAGCATTTT.

The rearrangement joins TRBV7-2 to TRBJ2-7; either TRBD1 or TRBD2 may fit D (5 bases each). The CDR3 is 14 residues long. Between the trimmed V and J ends, which lost 5 bases and 2 bases, there was a span of 13 bases. CDR1 is SGHTA, CDR2 FQGNSA, per germline. The CDR3 DNA is TGTGCCAGCAGCAACCGGGACGGACCCTACGAGCAGTACTTC. It specifies CASSNRDGPYEQYF.

The chain is built from TRBV7-2 and TRBJ2-1; no reliable D call. The CDR3 has 15 amino acids. The germline V gene encodes CDR1 SGHTA and CDR2 FQGNSA. Trimming stripped 2 bases from V and 6 bases from J, with 14 bases between. For the CDR3, the DNA is TGTGCCAGCAGCTTATCTACAATGGTGGGCAATGAGCAGTTCTTC. Amino acids: CASSLSTMVGNEQFF.

The chain joins TRBV12-3 or TRBV12-4 to TRBJ1-5; no definite D call. The length of the CDR3 is 13 residues. V lost 5 bases to trimming and J lost 7 bases, with 12 bases between them. The CDR3 protein is CASSPNRPQPQHF. The CDR3 DNA reads as TGTGCCAGCAGTCCCAATCGCCCACAGCCCCAGCATTTT.

V and J are TRBV20-1 and TRBJ2-3; the D is unclear. The V and J ends lost 0 bases and 0 bases respectively, with 10 bases between them. The CDR3 covers 15 residues. The germline V gene encodes CDR1 DFQATT and CDR2 SNEGSKA (reference sequence). This CDR3 reads CSARDHRKSTDTQYF. CDR3 bases: TGCAGTGCTAGAGATCATAGGAAAAGCACAGATACGCAGTATTTT.

This clonotype was recorded a few times. The V and J genes are TRBV5-1 and TRBJ2-1; TRBD1 matches 7 bases. V lost 0 bases to trimming and J lost 3 bases; unmatched junction nucleotides: 6. This CDR3 has 16 amino acids. CDR1 is SGHRS and CDR2 is YFSETQ in the germline V gene. The DNA of the CDR3 is TGCGCCAGCAGCTTGGAACAGGGGACACTCTACAATGAGCAGTTCTTC. Translating it yields CASSLEQGTLYNEQFF.

Only a few counts were recorded for this clonotype. Germline and junction disagree at one end, which may indicate a read error. The genes are TRBV12-3 or TRBV12-4 and TRBJ2-7; perhaps TRBD2 as D (5 bases). CDR3 length: 15 amino acids. CDR3 residues: CASSPGSGSFYEQYF. CDR3 coding DNA: TGTGCCAGCAGTCCTGGGTCGGGAAGTTTCTACGAACAGTACTTC.

The gene calls are TRBV28 and TRBJ1-1; D is undetermined. Per the germline V gene, CDR1 is MDHEN and CDR2 is SYDVKM. The V end lost 3 bases, the J end lost 3 bases, and 14 bases lay between the germline ends. The CDR3 totals 15 residues. CDR3 residues: CASSFRRSGDTEAFF. The CDR3 nucleotides are TGTGCCAGCAGTTTTAGAAGAAGTGGGGACACTGAAGCTTTCTTT. The variable domain in full, completed from reference TRBV28 and TRBJ1-1, reads DVKVTQSSRYLVKRTGEKVFLECVQDMDHENMFWYRQDPGLGLRLIYFSYDVKMKEKGDIPEGYSVSREKKERFSLILESASTNQTSMYLCASSFRRSGDTEAFFGQGTRLTVV.

This clonotype was counted between two and nine times. The chain employs TRBV24-1 and TRBJ2-3; no clear D gene. Germline CDR1 is KGHDR and CDR2 is SFDVKD. The CDR3 consists of 14 residues. Trimming removed 0 bases from V and 2 bases from J, with 5 bases in between. CDR3 residues: CATSDLPITDTQYF. CDR3 in DNA: TGTGCCACCAGTGATTTGCCGATCACAGATACGCAGTATTTT.

With respect to this clonotype: The germline gene is not matched at one end of the junction; a read error may be the cause. The chain carries TRBV3-1 and TRBJ1-6; TRBD1 matches 7 bases. The CDR3 is 15 amino acids. Germline V gene lookup returns CDR1 LGHDT and CDR2 YNNKEL (reference sequence). Written as DNA, the CDR3 is TGTGCCAGCAGCCAGGGCTGGGACAGTAATTCACCCCCCCACTTT. This translates into CASSQGWDSNSPPHF.

The chain combines TRBV7-2 with TRBJ2-3; D ambiguous. The V end was cut by 1 base, the J end by 0 bases, with 11 bases between. CDR3 length: 16 amino acids. The germline gives CDR1 SGHTA, CDR2 FQGNSA. The CDR3 is CASSLGSGPSTDTQYF. DNA for the CDR3: TGTGCCAGCAGCTTAGGTTCCGGACCGAGCACAGATACGCAGTATTTT.